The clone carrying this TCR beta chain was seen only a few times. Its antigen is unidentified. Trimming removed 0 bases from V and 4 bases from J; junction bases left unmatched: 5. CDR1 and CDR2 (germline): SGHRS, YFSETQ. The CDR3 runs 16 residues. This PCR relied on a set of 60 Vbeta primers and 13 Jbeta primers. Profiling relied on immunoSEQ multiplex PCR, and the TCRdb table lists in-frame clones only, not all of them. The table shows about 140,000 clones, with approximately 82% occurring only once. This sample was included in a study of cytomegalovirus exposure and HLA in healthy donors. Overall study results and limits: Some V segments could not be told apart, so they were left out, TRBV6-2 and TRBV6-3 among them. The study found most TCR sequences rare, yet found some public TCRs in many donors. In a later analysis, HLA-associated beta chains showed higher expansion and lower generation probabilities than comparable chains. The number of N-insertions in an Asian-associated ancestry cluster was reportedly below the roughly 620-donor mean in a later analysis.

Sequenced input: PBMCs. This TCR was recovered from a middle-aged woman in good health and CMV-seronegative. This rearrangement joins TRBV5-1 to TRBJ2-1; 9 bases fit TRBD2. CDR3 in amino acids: CASSLEASGAYNEQFF. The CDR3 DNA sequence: TGCGCCAGCAGCTTGGAGGCTAGCGGGGCTTACAATGAGCAGTTCTTC.